This entry is about one T cell receptor beta chain. The germline CDR1 and CDR2 sequences are LGHNA and YNFKEQ. The CDR3 consists of 18 residues. The ends lost 4 bases at V and 3 bases at J; junction bases unmatched: 15. Sequencing was performed with immunoSEQ multiplex PCR; in TCRdb, only in-frame clones are kept and a portion is missing. The sample yields about 89,000 clones, about 74% seen once. These data originate in a study of blood T cell repertoires in COVID-19. In the study overall: Acute and convalescent COVID-19 samples came from the United States, Italy and Spain.

The sequence came from a human donor in a cohort sampled during active COVID-19. Sequencing was performed on peripheral blood. This chain connects TRBV4-2 to TRBJ2-1; TRBD2 matches 7 bases. The CDR3 is CASSPRGDLVSFYNEQFF. The CDR3 bases are TGTGCCAGCAGCCCCCGGGGGGATTTGGTCTCCTTCTACAATGAGCAGTTCTTC.